This paragraph covers one T cell receptor beta chain sequence. Its antigen is as yet unknown. A second PCR, run for roughly 6 to 11 cycles, used a sample-barcoded 5' primer plus a J-beta primer mix. No fewer than 3 million CDR3-containing paired-end reads came from each sample. Using its own MiXCR run on the 5' RACE reads, TCRdb lists one record per CDR3 protein. In the table there are roughly 700,000 distinct CDR3 sequences, around half of which are singletons. The sample belongs to a study of blood T cells in healthy people across ages. Whole-study results and caveats: Observed TCR beta diversity per million T cells went down as age went up. This fall followed a roughly linear course with age.

CDR1 is SGHTS, CDR2 YDEGEE, per germline. V shed 0 bases and J shed 3 bases, with 7 bases lying between them. CDR3 size: 14 residues. Whenever a sample was processed, at least 6.5 million PBMCs were isolated. The material sequenced was blood. V usage is TRBV5-8 and J usage is TRBJ2-1; D gene ambiguous. This clonotype originated in a woman aged 55-69 years in good health. CDR3 DNA sequence: TGTGCCAGCAGCTTGGCCTACGGCTACAATGAGCAGTTCTTC. As protein: CASSLAYGYNEQFF.